Listed below are T cell receptor beta chains from one sample, sequenced in a study of blood T cells in healthy people across ages. TCRdb redid the calling of the 5' RACE reads with MiXCR, one entry per CDR3 protein. The sample has over 750,000 distinct CDR3 sequences; 20% to 25% are singletons. Separately, the same data were catalogued under a study of T cells of mothers and their children.

Sequencing was performed on blood. The receptors derive from a boy aged 5-17 years in good health. Both conserved end residues are part of each CDR3.

V gene,J gene,CDR3 protein
TRBV5-6,TRBJ2-5,CASSRESTSKGETQYF
TRBV6-5,-,CASSYSPQETQYF
TRBV28,TRBJ2-7,CASSFRSSYEQYF
TRBV20-1,TRBJ2-1,CSARAGSGGVNNEQFF
TRBV4-1,TRBJ2-1,CASSQAPIQYNEQFF
TRBV7-2,TRBJ2-1,CASSHIGEQFF
TRBV7-9,TRBJ2-1,CASSSQKYSGKSYNEQFF
TRBV3-1,TRBJ2-3,CASSHTGTSGGAVYTDTQYF
TRBV28,TRBJ1-1,CASSWDPGNTEAFF
TRBV3-1,TRBJ1-2,CASSYRTGGGYGYTF
TRBV15,TRBJ2-5,CATGGPSGRESQYF
TRBV28,TRBJ2-1,CASSLLAGATYNEQFF
TRBV20-1,TRBJ1-4,CSARGQGAPTNEKLFF
TRBV12-3/TRBV12-4,TRBJ1-2,CASSPPGTYGYTF
TRBV28,TRBJ1-2,CASSHDRRTYYGYTF